Included here is one T cell receptor (beta chain) sequence, with context. Its specificity is unknown. 5'RACE template switching with UMIs produced the TCR beta cDNA. TCRdb reprocessed the 5' RACE reads, keeping one entry per CDR3 protein, no DNA. The sample totals 350,000 to 450,000 distinct CDR3 sequences. This sample was included in a study of T cells expressing NK-cell markers. Across the study: Seropositivity for HCMV was found in seven of the eight sequenced donors, with one seronegative.

The CDR3 has 15 amino acids. CDR1 and CDR2 from the germline V gene are SNHLY and FYNNEI. The study's findings and limits: Expanded NKG2C+ T cell clones had unclear HCMV specificity. Dominant NKG2C+ clonotypes accounted for roughly 1.0-7.0% of CD8+ T cells in about six donors.

This sequence originates from a man aged 18-69 years in good health. This rearrangement joins TRBV2 to TRBJ2-3; the D call of TRBD2 rests on TCRdb alone, since no DNA is present to check it. The sequencing sample was made of blood T cells: a sorted CD56 or NKG2C T cell subset, CD4+ or CD8+ T cells, or bulk PBMC T cells (not recorded which). CDR3 loop: CASSVGLAGQDTQYF.